The 13 T cell receptor beta chains listed next were all sequenced from one sample in a study of CD4 T cells in relation to SARS-CoV-2 and coronaviruses. These receptors lack a known antigen. Using immunoSEQ multiplex PCR, the repertoire was profiled, and TCRdb retains in-frame clones only, with some absent. The repertoire consists of tens of thousands of clones, with 60% to 85% occurring once and the leading ten covering 21%. Before the COVID-19 pandemic, during about 2010-2018, CD4+ T cells were taken from unexposed donors. The cells were cultured for approximately ten days before CD4+ T cells were isolated. The material sequenced was CD4+ T cells from PBMCs, cultured in vitro. These receptors were collected from a human donor in good health.

The chain recombines TRBV11-2 with TRBJ1-1, with a possible D match to TRBD1 (5 bases). The CDR3 contains 13 residues. Per the germline V gene, CDR1 is SGHAT and CDR2 is FQNNGV. Trimming removed 5 bases at V and 4 bases at J, with 11 bases between. CDR3 sequence: CASSPGGSTEAFF. Written as DNA, the CDR3 is TGTGCCAGCAGCCCCGGGGGGAGCACTGAAGCTTTCTTT.

This clone was seen a few times. V is TRBV7-9 and J is TRBJ1-2, with a possible D match to TRBD1 (6 bases). Germline CDR1 is SEHNR and CDR2 is FQNEAQ (reference sequence). The length of the CDR3 is 14 residues. Trimming stripped 5 bases from V and 4 bases from J, with 14 bases between. The CDR3 loop is CASSHGDRIYGYTF. DNA of the CDR3: TGTGCCAGCAGCCACGGTGACAGGATCTATGGCTACACCTTC.

The chain uses TRBV4-3 and TRBJ2-1, with TRBD2 identical over 10 bases. Germline V gives CDR1 LGHNA, CDR2 YSLEER. The CDR3 extends over 18 amino acids. V was clipped by 3 bases and J by 0 bases; unmatched bases: 8. The CDR3 region has the DNA TGCGCCAGCAGCCAGGCCGGGACTAGCGAAAGCTCCTACAATGAGCAGTTCTTC. Translation: CASSQAGTSESSYNEQFF.

This rearrangement joins TRBV28 to TRBJ1-4, with D maybe TRBD1 (6 bases). Between the trimmed V and J ends, which lost 3 bases and 6 bases, there was a span of 11 bases. Germline loops: CDR1 MDHEN, CDR2 SYDVKM. The CDR3 extends over 14 amino acids. This CDR3 reads CASSLGGADEKLFF. As DNA, the CDR3 is TGTGCCAGCAGTTTGGGGGGGGCAGATGAAAAACTGTTTTTT.

J is TRBJ2-2 and V is TRBV12-3 or TRBV12-4, with D perhaps TRBD1 (5 bases). The CDR3 loop spans 13 amino acids. Between the trimmed V and J ends, which lost 8 bases and 7 bases, there was a span of 14 bases. The CDR3 DNA is TGTGCCAGCGGCAGGGTGATGATCGGGGAGCTGTTTTTT. Translated: CASGRVMIGELFF.

The genes are TRBV19 and TRBJ1-5; 7 bases are a match to TRBD1. This CDR3 spans 14 amino acids. Germline trimming cut 6 bases from V and 2 bases from J; bases unmatched to any gene: 4. The germline gives CDR1 LNHDA, CDR2 SQIVND (reference sequence). In nucleotides, the CDR3 is TGTGCCAGTAGGATTCAGGGGGGCAATCAGCCCCAGCATTTT. This gives the protein CASRIQGGNQPQHF.

This sequence joins TRBV10-2 and TRBJ2-7; 13 bases agree with TRBD2. The CDR3 is made up of 15 amino acids. V lost 6 bases to trimming and J lost 0 bases; unmatched junction nucleotides: 2. The germline CDR1 and CDR2 sequences are WSHSY and SAAADI. CDR3 nucleotides: TGCGCCAGCAGGACTAGCGGGGGGTCCTCCTACGAGCAGTACTTC. Translating it yields CASRTSGGSSYEQYF.

This chain joins TRBV6-2 or TRBV6-3 and TRBJ1-5; D gene uncertain. CDR1 is MNHEY, CDR2 SVGEGT, per germline. V was cut by 0 bases and J by 4 bases, with 13 bases left in between. CDR3 size: 16 residues. The CDR3 here is CASSYSFGELNQPQHF. The CDR3 DNA sequence: TGTGCCAGCAGTTACTCTTTCGGGGAGTTAAATCAGCCCCAGCATTTT.

The J gene is TRBJ2-3, the V gene TRBV12-3 or TRBV12-4, with D perhaps matching TRBD1 (6 bases). Trimming removed 9 bases from V and 5 bases from J, with 12 bases in between. CDR3 length: 12 residues. CDR3 sequence reads: CASEQGRDTQYF. The DNA for the CDR3 is TGTGCCAGTGAACAGGGTCGAGATACGCAGTATTTT.

The chain uses TRBV25-1 and TRBJ2-5; 13 bases agree with TRBD2. The CDR3 has 16 residues. V shed 3 bases, J shed 5 bases, and the junction held 6 bases outside the gene matches. CDR1 and CDR2 (germline): MGHDK, SYGVNS. The CDR3 is CASSDRTSGSVETQYF. The DNA of the CDR3 is TGTGCCAGCAGTGATCGGACTAGCGGGAGTGTGGAGACCCAGTACTTC.

The rearrangement joins TRBV6-1 to TRBJ1-5; D is unresolved. Trimming took off 3 bases at V and 5 bases at J, with 8 bases between the two ends. This CDR3 region has 13 residues. Germline V CDR1 and CDR2: MNHNS, SASEGT. CDR3 loop: CASSDRWDQPQHF. CDR3 bases: TGTGCCAGCAGTGACAGATGGGATCAGCCCCAGCATTTT.

The V gene is TRBV9, the J gene TRBJ2-7; 9 positions agree with TRBD2. This CDR3 contains 15 residues. The germline V gene has CDR1 SGDLS and CDR2 YYNGEE. The J segment lost 4 bases and the V segment lost 3 bases, leaving 8 bases of the junction unmatched. CDR3 sequence (DNA): TGTGCCAGCAGCGCTCGAGCGGGAGGTCCTTACGAGCAGTACTTC. Protein sequence: CASSARAGGPYEQYF.

The chain links TRBV25-1 to TRBJ1-1; TRBD1 might be the D (5 bases). Trimming shortened V by 4 bases and J by 2 bases, and 11 bases separated the two germline ends. Per the germline V gene, CDR1 is MGHDK and CDR2 is SYGVNS. The CDR3 sequence is 14 residues long. CDR3 residues: CASSAGLRNTEAFF. CDR3 DNA: TGTGCCAGCAGTGCGGGACTGAGAAACACTGAAGCTTTCTTT.